The clone carrying this T cell receptor (beta chain) has just a few counts. The antigen is undetermined. These data belong to a study of graft-versus-host responses after intestinal transplantation. In the study overall: Transplant types were multivisceral, liver-intestinal, or isolated intestinal.

Study outcomes and limitations: Circulating GvH clones peaking coincided with falling HvG clones soon after transplant. There were GvH clones found in recipient marrow, and some of them appeared first in ileum or blood. Allograft clonal ratios (graft-versus-host to host-versus-graft) were high in patients who had graft-donor T cell macrochimerism.

The repertoire was sequenced with immunoSEQ multiplex PCR; TCRdb's copy has only in-frame clones and lacks some. The table shows 96,000 or so clones, with about 93% occurring only once. The CDR3 has 15 amino acids. In germline, CDR1 is SGHRS, CDR2 YFSETQ. V shed 1 base, J shed 0 bases, and the junction held 1 base outside the gene matches. The material sequenced was unstimulated CD4+ T cells sorted from spleen or lymph node cells, taken before intestinal transplant. V and J are TRBV5-1 and TRBJ1-1; 9 nucleotides match TRBD1. The sequence came from a human donor who received an intestinal transplant. CDR3 sequence: CASSLTGGMNTEAFF. The CDR3 DNA reads as TGCGCCAGCAGCTTGACAGGGGGCATGAACACTGAAGCTTTCTTT.